What follows is one TCR beta chain and its context. Its target is unknown. No DNA is shown, since the ends of the CDR3 on it are uncertain; the CDR3 is the one TCRdb lists. These data originate in a study of shared clonotypes between healthy human individuals. Study-level information: Participating donors consisted of two women and a few men aged 18 to 49. Whole-study results and caveats: There were few donors, and this limited the genetic and exposure-history diversity represented.

Measured with immunoSEQ multiplex PCR; TCRdb has only the in-frame clones, and not every one. The profile covers some 2.3 million clones, with 85% to 95% appearing a single time and around 0.4% taken by the ten largest. The split of CD4+ cells yielded CD45RA+ naive and CD45RA-negative memory subsets. The TCR originated in a man aged 18 to 30 in good health. Some clones in this sample may be carry-over from other donors' samples. The sample taken for sequencing was naive CD4+ T cells from PBMCs. Specified subset: CD45RA+ positively selected.

The CDR3 is CASSPLTVAAGNTIYF. The chain couples TRBV28 to TRBJ1-3. Germline loops: CDR1 MDHEN, CDR2 SYDVKM. The length of the CDR3 is 16 amino acids, counting both ends.